This TCR beta chain comes out of a study of T cell changes during pregnancy in multiple sclerosis. Assay used: immunoSEQ multiplex PCR; TCRdb lists only in-frame clones, some missing. The profile shows fewer than 90,000 clones, around 94% of them singletons. Germline V CDR1 and CDR2: ENHRY, SYGVKD. Trimming took 10 bases from V and 0 from J; bases not matched to a gene: 7. CDR3 length equals 15 residues. The chain combines TRBV10-3 with TRBJ2-3, with 10 bases aligning to TRBD1. This clonotype originated in a female donor in good health, enrolled as a control in a pregnancy study. The starting material was peripheral blood, obtained after pregnancy. The CDR3 reads CATRQGATSTDTQYF. In nucleotides, the CDR3 is TGTGCCACCCGACAGGGGGCTACTAGCACAGATACGCAGTATTTT.